The 27 T cell receptor beta chains below come from one sample, sequenced in a study of cytomegalovirus exposure and HLA in healthy donors. Data came from immunoSEQ multiplex PCR; TCRdb stores just in-frame clones and leaves some out. The table includes 150,000 to 200,000 clones, around nine tenths detected once. Sequencing was performed on PBMCs. The origin of the receptors is a man aged 18 to 29 in good health and CMV-seropositive.

This clone is a singleton in its sample. The chain recombines TRBV5-1 with TRBJ2-2; no reliable D call. This CDR3 is 14 amino acids long. Germline loops: CDR1 SGHRS, CDR2 YFSETQ. With 2 bases removed from V and 5 bases from J, the gap between germline ends came to 10 bases. For the CDR3, the DNA is TGCGCCAGCAGCTTTAACAGCCCTACCGGGGAGCTGTTTTTT. This codes for CASSFNSPTGELFF.

The chain recombines TRBV5-1 with TRBJ2-7; D gene uncertain. Per germline, CDR1 SGHRS and CDR2 YFSETQ. The CDR3 has 11 residues. Trimming removed 5 bases at V and 6 bases at J, with 9 bases between. The CDR3 DNA reads as TGCGCCAGCAGAGCTGGTGGCGAGCAGTACTTC. Translated: CASRAGGEQYF.

This rearrangement joins TRBV7-2 to TRBJ2-7; possibly TRBD1 for D (6 bases). The germline gives CDR1 SGHTA, CDR2 FQGNSA. This CDR3 comprises 15 residues. Trimming pared 1 base from V and 6 bases from J, leaving 16 bases between. The CDR3 spells CASSLGWGPDLEQYF. In nucleotides, the CDR3 is TGTGCCAGCAGCTTAGGATGGGGGCCGGATCTCGAGCAGTACTTC.

The gene calls are TRBV5-1 and TRBJ2-7, with D possibly TRBD1 on 6 matching bases. Per the germline V gene, CDR1 is SGHRS and CDR2 is YFSETQ. Trimming cost V 4 bases and J 0 bases, with 14 bases left between them. The CDR3 has 15 residues. CDR3: CASSPVEGVSYEQYF. Written as DNA, the CDR3 is TGCGCCAGCAGCCCCGTTGAGGGGGTCTCCTACGAGCAGTACTTC.

This rearrangement joins TRBV7-8 to TRBJ1-4, with a possible D match to TRBD1 (6 bases). The CDR3 loop spans 15 amino acids. V was pared by 5 bases and J by 0 bases, with 10 bases between. The V gene's germline CDR1 is SGHVS and CDR2 FQNEAQ. As DNA, the CDR3 is TGTGCCAGCAGCCACAGGGCCGCAACTAATGAAAAACTGTTTTTT. Its protein is CASSHRAATNEKLFF.

CDR3 in amino acids: CASRRDRTYEQYF. CDR3 sequence (DNA): TGTGCCAGCAGAAGGGACAGGACCTACGAGCAGTACTTC. The chain is built from TRBV2 and TRBJ2-7, with TRBD1 matching 8 bases. This CDR3 contains 13 residues. With V trimmed by 6 bases and J by 2 bases, 3 bases remained unmatched. The germline V gene encodes CDR1 SNHLY and CDR2 FYNNEI.

This clone appeared once. At one of its ends the junction is not consistent with the germline gene, which may arise from a read error. V and J are TRBV2 and TRBJ1-2; maybe TRBD1 (6 bases). Germline V lookup: CDR1 SNHLY, CDR2 FYNNEI. CDR3 length: 12 amino acids. CDR3 sequence (DNA): TGTGCCAGCAATGAAGACAGGAGTCCCACCAACTTC. This codes for CASNEDRSPTNF.

The V call is TRBV6-5, the J call TRBJ2-5; maybe TRBD2 (6 bases). The CDR3 extends over 13 amino acids. Germline V lookup: CDR1 MNHEY, CDR2 SVGAGI. The germline V and J ends were trimmed by 7 bases and 3 bases, with 12 bases remaining between them. The CDR3 sequence is CASTYGGEETQYF. In DNA form, the CDR3 reads TGTGCCAGCACATACGGGGGAGAAGAGACCCAGTACTTC.

The chain combines TRBV6-1 with TRBJ2-3, with TRBD2 matching over 11 bases. Germline-derived CDR1 and CDR2 are MNHNS and SASEGT. The V and J ends lost 2 bases and 2 bases, in that order; junction bases with no gene match: 9. There are 18 residues in the CDR3. In DNA, the CDR3 is TGTGCCAGCAGTGAAACTGGGACTAGCGGACTATACACAGATACGCAGTATTTT. Translation: CASSETGTSGLYTDTQYF.

The chain has TRBV13 and TRBJ1-1; 8 bases map to TRBD1. With 6 bases clipped from V and 5 bases from J, the junction kept 11 bases outside the gene matches. The CDR3 is made up of 15 amino acids. Germline V gives CDR1 PRHDT, CDR2 FYEKMQ (reference sequence). CDR3 loop: CASRVLTGGNTEAFF. CDR3 coding DNA: TGTGCCAGCAGGGTTCTTACAGGGGGAAATACTGAAGCTTTCTTT.

The J gene is TRBJ1-3, the V gene TRBV14; 7 bases map to TRBD1. Germline trimming cut 4 bases from V and 0 bases from J; bases unmatched to any gene: 3. Per the germline V gene, CDR1 is SGHDN and CDR2 is FVKESK. This CDR3 contains 15 residues. The CDR3 DNA follows: TGTGCCAGCAGCCCCGGGACAGTCTCTGGAAACACCATATATTTT. Its protein product is CASSPGTVSGNTIYF.

This clone is a singleton in its sample. The chain recombines TRBV9 with TRBJ2-2; no firm D call. V lost 7 bases and J 5 bases, leaving 9 bases between the germline ends. Germline V gene lookup returns CDR1 SGDLS and CDR2 YYNGEE. The CDR3 consists of 12 residues. CDR3 sequence (DNA): TGTGCCAGCCGTTCAGGAACCGGGGAGCTGTTTTTT. This encodes CASRSGTGELFF.

The chain uses TRBV18 and TRBJ1-1; D possibly corresponds to TRBD1 (5 bases). The V gene lost 4 bases and the J gene lost 0 bases, with 9 bases spanning the gap. The CDR3 totals 14 residues. Germline CDR1 is KGHSH and CDR2 is LQKENI. The CDR3, as DNA: TGTGCCAGCTCACAGGGACTGATGAACACTGAAGCTTTCTTT. It translates to CASSQGLMNTEAFF.

The chain carries TRBV28 and TRBJ2-1; 9 positions match TRBD2. Germline V gene data show CDR1 as MDHEN and CDR2 as SYDVKM. There are 15 residues in the CDR3. V lost 6 bases to trimming and J lost 0 bases; unmatched junction nucleotides: 3. The CDR3 DNA sequence: TGTGCCAGCAGGCGAGCGGGAGGCTCCTACAATGAGCAGTTCTTC. Its protein is CASRRAGGSYNEQFF.

The chain is built from TRBV9 and TRBJ1-2, with unresolved D. Per the germline V gene, CDR1 is SGDLS and CDR2 is YYNGEE. The V end was cut by 6 bases, the J end by 0 bases, with 9 bases between. This CDR3 comprises 13 residues. The CDR3 nucleotides read TGTGCCAGCACTTACAGCTCTAACTATGGCTACACCTTC. Translation gives CASTYSSNYGYTF.

The CDR3 sequence: CASSLGGLAGTYEQYF. CDR3 nucleotide sequence: TGTGCCAGCAGCTTAGGGGGACTAGCGGGGACCTACGAGCAGTACTTC. V gene TRBV7-8 combines with J gene TRBJ2-7, with 13 nucleotides matching TRBD2. The trim removed 1 base at V and 2 bases at J, leaving 2 bases unmatched. The V gene's germline CDR1 is SGHVS and CDR2 FQNEAQ. The length of the CDR3 is 16 residues.

The V and J genes are TRBV2 and TRBJ1-1; 7 positions agree with TRBD1. With V trimmed by 5 bases and J by 4 bases, 13 bases remained unmatched. CDR3 length: 16 residues. The V gene's germline CDR1 is SNHLY and CDR2 FYNNEI. The CDR3 DNA sequence: TGTGCCAGCAGTCCCGGACAGGCACGGGGACTCACTGAAGCTTTCTTT. Translated, it gives CASSPGQARGLTEAFF.

The rearrangement joins TRBV6-5 to TRBJ1-2, with 7 bases identical to TRBD1. Trimming at V came to 7 bases and at J to 2 bases, leaving 7 bases not matched to a gene. The CDR3 is 14 residues long. Germline CDR1 reads MNHEY; CDR2 reads SVGAGI. The CDR3 loop reads CASTNLGQNYGYTF. Written as DNA, the CDR3 is TGTGCCAGCACCAATTTGGGACAGAACTATGGCTACACCTTC.

This chain links TRBV2 with TRBJ2-5; D is unresolved. With 6 bases removed from V and 3 bases from J, the gap between germline ends came to 5 bases. Germline lookup yields CDR1 SNHLY and CDR2 FYNNEI. The CDR3 is made up of 11 amino acids. Here the CDR3 DNA reads TGTGCCAGCAGGGGCAAAGAGACCCAGTACTTC. Protein sequence: CASRGKETQYF.

The V and J genes are TRBV5-4 and TRBJ1-3; 10 nucleotides agree with TRBD1. The J segment lost 2 bases and the V segment lost 7 bases, leaving 3 bases of the junction unmatched. The CDR3 extends over 14 amino acids. The germline V gene has CDR1 SGHNT and CDR2 YYREEE (reference sequence). CDR3 amino acids: CASGGTGAGNTIYF. CDR3 coding DNA: TGTGCCAGCGGTGGGACAGGGGCTGGAAACACCATATATTTT.

The chain links TRBV10-3 to TRBJ2-2; TRBD2 matches at 9 bases. V trimming: 8 bases; J trimming: 1 base; junction bases outside the gene matches: 8. Germline lookup yields CDR1 ENHRY and CDR2 SYGVKD. The CDR3 is made up of 16 amino acids. CDR3 protein: CAIGVTSGLNTGELFF. CDR3 bases: TGTGCCATCGGCGTAACTAGCGGGCTGAACACCGGGGAGCTGTTTTTT.

This clone has a single count. V usage is TRBV4-3 and J usage is TRBJ2-1, with D maybe TRBD2 (6 bases). The CDR3 is 17 residues long. The V end was cut by 0 bases, the J end by 2 bases, with 14 bases between. The V gene's germline CDR1 is LGHNA and CDR2 YSLEER. Here the CDR3 reads CASSQDTLAPPYNEQFF. Written as DNA, the CDR3 is TGCGCCAGCAGCCAAGACACCCTAGCGCCACCCTACAATGAGCAGTTCTTC.

This clone was counted once. For the CDR3, the DNA is TGTGCCAGCAGCTTAAGCCCTAGCGGCCCCAGGGCGGATACGCAGTATTTT. Protein product: CASSLSPSGPRADTQYF. The chain carries TRBV7-8 and TRBJ2-3; 7 nucleotides align to TRBD2. J gave up 6 bases and V 2 bases, and 14 bases lay outside the gene matches. CDR1 and CDR2 (germline): SGHVS, FQNEAQ. The CDR3 runs 17 residues. The full variable domain, with the rest looked up from reference TRBV7-8 and TRBJ2-3, is GAGVSQSPRYKVAKRGQDVALRCDPISGHVSLFWYQQALGQGPEFLTYFQNEAQLDKSGLPSDRFFAERPEGSVSTLKIQRTQQEDSAVYLCASSLSPSGPRADTQYFGPGTRLTVL.

The CDR3 DNA reads TGCGCCAGCAGCTTGGAGCGGGTAGCCCCTCAGCCCCAGCATTTT. Amino acid sequence: CASSLERVAPQPQHF. The chain recombines TRBV5-1 with TRBJ1-5; D not resolved. CDR1 and CDR2 (germline): SGHRS, YFSETQ. The CDR3 is made up of 15 amino acids. The V gene lost 0 bases and the J gene lost 6 bases, with 13 bases spanning the gap.

The chain carries TRBV6-6 and TRBJ1-5; 7 bases align to TRBD1. J gave up 5 bases and V 6 bases, and 4 bases lay outside the gene matches. Germline V lookup: CDR1 MNHNY, CDR2 SVGAGI (reference sequence). CDR3 length: 13 residues. The CDR3 region is CASSPTGDQPQHF. The CDR3 coding sequence is TGTGCCAGCAGCCCCACAGGGGATCAGCCCCAGCATTTT.

The chain carries TRBV7-9 and TRBJ2-1; TRBD2 matches at 14 bases. The V gene end was trimmed by 5 bases and the J gene end by 4 bases; junction bases not matched to a gene: 13. Germline lookup yields CDR1 SEHNR and CDR2 FQNEAQ (reference sequence). The CDR3 has 19 residues. CDR3 DNA: TGTGCCAGCAGCCTCGGGACTAGCGGGGGACCAGGAGAGTACAATGAGCAGTTCTTC. Translated: CASSLGTSGGPGEYNEQFF.

The CDR3 DNA sequence: TGCGCCAGCAGCTTAGGACAGGATGAAGCTTTCTTT. It specifies CASSLGQDEAFF. V and J are TRBV5-1 and TRBJ1-1, with 7 bases matching TRBD1. CDR1 SGHRS and CDR2 YFSETQ come from the germline V gene. V shed 2 bases and J 7 bases; nucleotides not matched to a gene: 2. The CDR3 sequence is 12 residues long.